Sequencing of this TCR beta chain was carried out in a study of cytomegalovirus exposure and HLA in healthy donors. The overall study: Some 85 million unique TCRs from HLA-typed donors were held in an early data release.

Amplification used 60 Vbeta primers and 13 Jbeta primers. The method was immunoSEQ multiplex PCR; TCRdb's version includes in-frame clones alone and lacks a portion of them. The table lists about 160,000 clones, approximately 88% of them singletons. Turning to this clone: What it recognizes is unknown.

Study-wide results and limits: HLA alleles showed associations with about 15,000 TCR beta sequences in a later analysis, at a 0.05 false discovery rate. Accurate prediction of most subjects' HLA-A and HLA-B alleles from TCR beta sequences was reported.

CDR3 length: 16 amino acids. Trimming took 5 bases from V and 6 from J; bases not matched to a gene: 10. From germline, CDR1 is LNHDA and CDR2 SQIVND (reference sequence). This clonotype was sampled from a young woman in good health and CMV-seronegative. This chain links TRBV19 with TRBJ1-5; 10 bases line up with TRBD1. The sample was PBMCs. The CDR3 is CASSPGGTGEAQPQHF. The CDR3 coding sequence is TGTGCCAGTAGTCCGGGGGGGACAGGGGAGGCTCAGCCCCAGCATTTT.